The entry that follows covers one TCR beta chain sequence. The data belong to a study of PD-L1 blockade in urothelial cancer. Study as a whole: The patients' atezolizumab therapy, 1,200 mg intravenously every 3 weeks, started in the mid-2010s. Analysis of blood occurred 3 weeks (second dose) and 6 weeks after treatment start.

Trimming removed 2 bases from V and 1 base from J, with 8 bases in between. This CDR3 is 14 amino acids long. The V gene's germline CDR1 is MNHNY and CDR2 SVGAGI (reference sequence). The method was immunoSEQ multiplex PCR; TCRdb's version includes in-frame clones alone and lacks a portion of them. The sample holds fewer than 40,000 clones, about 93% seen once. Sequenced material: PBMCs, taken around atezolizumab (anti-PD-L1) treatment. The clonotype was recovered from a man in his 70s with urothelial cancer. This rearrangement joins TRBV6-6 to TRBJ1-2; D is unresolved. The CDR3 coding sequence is TGTGCCAGCAGTTACGGGGAGGGTAACTATGGCTACACCTTC. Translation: CASSYGEGNYGYTF.